This passage covers 29 T cell receptor beta chains from one sample sequenced in a study of blood T cell repertoires in COVID-19. Generated by immunoSEQ multiplex PCR, the TCRdb table keeps only in-frame clones and is missing some. There are fewer than 10,000 clones in the sample; 75% to 90% occur only once, and just over 7% lies in the top ten. The sample comprised peripheral blood. These receptors originate from a human donor with active COVID-19. The donor label of this sample is uncertain.

The chain joins TRBV9 to TRBJ2-2, with a tentative D call TRBD2 (6 bases). Trimming stripped 2 bases from V and 3 bases from J, with 17 bases between. Germline CDR1 is SGDLS and CDR2 is YYNGEE. The CDR3 length is 17 residues. The CDR3 loop reads CASSVPIGRGDTGELFF. Written as DNA, the CDR3 is TGTGCCAGCAGCGTCCCCATTGGGCGGGGTGACACCGGGGAGCTGTTTTTT.

The chain uses TRBV28 and TRBJ1-2, with D perhaps TRBD1 (5 bases). Trimming pared 5 bases from V and 4 bases from J, leaving 14 bases between. From germline, CDR1 is MDHEN and CDR2 SYDVKM. The CDR3 extends over 14 amino acids. The CDR3 bases are TGTGCCAGCAGTCCGACAGTCCTTGGCTATGGCTACACCTTC. Its protein product is CASSPTVLGYGYTF.

The chain couples TRBV6-5 to TRBJ2-1, with D possibly being TRBD2 (6 bases). CDR3 length: 15 amino acids. The germline V gene has CDR1 MNHEY and CDR2 SVGAGI. V lost 9 bases to trimming and J lost 0 bases, with 15 bases between them. The CDR3 coding sequence is TGTGCCAGTAGTCCCATAGCGGTCTCCTACAATGAGCAGTTCTTC. Translating it yields CASSPIAVSYNEQFF.

The V gene is TRBV9, the J gene TRBJ1-4, with D hard to call. Trimming pared 3 bases from V and 5 bases from J, leaving 11 bases between. This CDR3 has 14 residues. Germline V lookup: CDR1 SGDLS, CDR2 YYNGEE. CDR3 sequence (DNA): TGTGCCAGCAGCGCTGGCCCCAAAAATGAAAAACTGTTTTTT. Its translation is CASSAGPKNEKLFF.

The V and J genes are TRBV5-1 and TRBJ2-3; a weak D match, TRBD1 (6 bases). Germline V gives CDR1 SGHRS, CDR2 YFSETQ. V lost 5 bases and J 1 base, leaving 14 bases between the germline ends. CDR3 length: 15 amino acids. CDR3 in DNA: TGCGCCAGCAGGCCAGGGGTGGAGGGCACAGATACGCAGTATTTT. It codes for CASRPGVEGTDTQYF.

The gene calls are TRBV4-2 and TRBJ2-7; TRBD1 aligns across 9 bases. The CDR3 contains 15 residues. The V gene's germline CDR1 is LGHNA and CDR2 YNFKEQ. The trim removed 3 bases at V and 4 bases at J, leaving 7 bases unmatched. The CDR3: CASSHTGTGLYEQYF. The CDR3, as DNA: TGTGCCAGCAGCCATACCGGGACAGGGTTGTACGAGCAGTACTTC.

The rearrangement joins TRBV7-8 to TRBJ2-2, with D possibly being TRBD1 (6 bases). Germline V CDR1 and CDR2: SGHVS, FQNEAQ. With 4 bases removed from V and 6 bases from J, the gap between germline ends came to 12 bases. The CDR3 loop spans 14 amino acids. CDR3 region: CASSSQGSAGELFF. CDR3 DNA: TGTGCCAGCAGCTCTCAGGGGAGCGCCGGGGAGCTGTTTTTT.

The chain is built from TRBV19 and TRBJ2-3; D might be TRBD1 (6 bases). V shed 3 bases and J shed 5 bases, with 15 bases lying between them. The CDR3 extends over 15 amino acids. Germline V gives CDR1 LNHDA, CDR2 SQIVND (reference sequence). The CDR3 spells CASSISAGVGDTQYF. DNA for the CDR3: TGTGCCAGTAGTATCTCGGCAGGGGTTGGAGATACGCAGTATTTT.

This chain connects TRBV20-1 to TRBJ1-1; D is ambiguous. CDR1 DFQATT and CDR2 SNEGSKA come from the germline V gene (reference sequence). The CDR3 has 11 residues. Between the trimmed V and J ends, which lost 0 bases and 5 bases, there was a span of 4 bases. In DNA, the CDR3 is TGCAGTGCTAGAGAGAGTACTGAAGCTTTCTTT. This sequence encodes CSARESTEAFF.

CDR3 sequence: CASSLFVGPNTGELFF. CDR3 sequence (DNA): TGTGCCAGCAGCTTATTTGTGGGGCCGAACACCGGGGAGCTGTTTTTT. The chain uses TRBV7-8 and TRBJ2-2; a possible D gene is TRBD1 (5 bases). Germline assignment: CDR1 SGHVS and CDR2 FQNEAQ. CDR3 size: 16 residues. V was pared by 2 bases and J by 0 bases, with 10 bases between.

The chain recombines TRBV9 with TRBJ2-7; 16 nucleotides line up with TRBD2. V lost 3 bases, J lost 2 bases, and 2 bases stayed unmatched. This CDR3 is 16 amino acids long. Germline assignment: CDR1 SGDLS and CDR2 YYNGEE. CDR3: CASSAGTSGGAYEQYF. The CDR3 coding sequence is TGTGCCAGCAGCGCAGGGACTAGCGGGGGGGCCTACGAGCAGTACTTC.

The CDR3, as DNA: TGCGCCAGCAGCTTTTCACAGGGAGAGGCTGGGGCCAACGTCCTGACTTTC. Its translation: CASSFSQGEAGANVLTF. The chain is built from TRBV5-1 and TRBJ2-6, with D maybe TRBD1 (6 bases). This CDR3 spans 17 amino acids. The germline gives CDR1 SGHRS, CDR2 YFSETQ. V shed 2 bases and J shed 2 bases, with 14 bases lying between them.

The rearrangement links TRBV3-1 (or the pseudogene TRBV3-2) to TRBJ2-1; weak D call: TRBD2 (6 bases). Germline assignment: CDR1 LGHDT and CDR2 YNNKEL (reference sequence). Trimming took off 0 bases at V and 5 bases at J, with 11 bases between the two ends. The CDR3 runs 15 residues. The CDR3 DNA follows: TGTGCCAGCAGCCAAGATCCACTAGCCAACAATGAGCAGTTCTTC. It is translated as CASSQDPLANNEQFF.

This chain uses TRBV15 with TRBJ2-1; 8 nucleotides match TRBD1. The CDR3 sequence is 15 residues long. V lost 0 bases to trimming and J lost 7 bases; unmatched junction nucleotides: 5. Germline CDR1 and CDR2: LNHNV and YYDKDF (reference sequence). CDR3 amino acids: CATSRDDRGWNEQFF. The CDR3 DNA reads as TGTGCCACCAGCAGAGATGACAGGGGTTGGAATGAGCAGTTCTTC.

This clone appeared a few times. J is TRBJ2-2 and V is TRBV28, with TRBD1 as a possible D gene (6 bases). Looked up from germline, CDR1 is MDHEN and CDR2 is SYDVKM. The CDR3 length is 13 residues. V was pared by 6 bases and J by 7 bases, with 12 bases between. The CDR3 DNA follows: TGTGCCAGCAGACCTGTCAGGGGCGGGGAGCTGTTTTTT. Translating it yields CASRPVRGGELFF.

V usage is TRBV9 and J usage is TRBJ2-3, with 11 bases lining up with TRBD2. The J segment lost 0 bases and the V segment lost 0 bases, leaving 6 bases of the junction unmatched. CDR1 is SGDLS, CDR2 YYNGEE, per germline. This CDR3 region has 18 residues. CDR3 sequence (DNA): TGTGCCAGCAGCGTAGCGGTTAGCGGGGGGGAGAGCACAGATACGCAGTATTTT. It codes for CASSVAVSGGESTDTQYF.

The V call is TRBV15, the J call TRBJ2-7, with a weak D call TRBD2 (5 bases). Germline V CDR1 and CDR2: LNHNV, YYDKDF (reference sequence). This CDR3 spans 15 amino acids. Trimming pared 1 base from V and 1 base from J, leaving 11 bases between. The CDR3 is CATSRVSGESYEQYF. CDR3 sequence (DNA): TGTGCCACCAGCAGAGTGAGTGGGGAGTCCTACGAGCAGTACTTC.

The rearrangement uses TRBV6-4 and TRBJ2-3; the match to TRBD2 covers 13 bases. Trimming cost V 6 bases and J 4 bases; bases outside gene matches: 4. The length of the CDR3 is 15 residues. Germline V lookup: CDR1 MRHNA, CDR2 SNTAGT. The CDR3, as DNA: TGTGCCAGCAGAAGACTAGCGGGGGGTTCAGATACGCAGTATTTT. Its protein is CASRRLAGGSDTQYF.

The chain joins TRBV5-4 to TRBJ2-3; D is possibly TRBD2 (6 bases). Germline V lookup: CDR1 SGHNT, CDR2 YYREEE (reference sequence). The CDR3 totals 14 residues. The V and J ends lost 1 base and 1 base respectively, with 7 bases between them. As DNA, the CDR3 is TGTGCCAGCAGCTTGTTAGCGGGCACAGATACGCAGTATTTT. As protein: CASSLLAGTDTQYF.

The rearrangement joins TRBV2 to TRBJ1-3; 9 bases map to TRBD1. The V gene's germline CDR1 is SNHLY and CDR2 FYNNEI. J lost 8 bases, V lost 2 bases, and 7 bases had no gene match. This CDR3 is 15 amino acids long. DNA for the CDR3: TGTGCCAGCAGTGAATCGGTGGGACAGGGTTACACCATATATTTT. Amino acid sequence: CASSESVGQGYTIYF.

V gene TRBV7-9 combines with J gene TRBJ1-1; 8 nucleotides align to TRBD1. J was trimmed by 6 bases and V by 8 bases; bases with no gene match: 14. Germline V CDR1 and CDR2: SEHNR, FQNEAQ (reference sequence). The CDR3 extends over 15 amino acids. CDR3 sequence (DNA): TGTGCCAGCGGCCAAGATGACAGGGGTTCCTCTGAAGCTTTCTTT. This sequence encodes CASGQDDRGSSEAFF.

The chain employs TRBV4-2 and TRBJ2-3; 10 nucleotides agree with TRBD2. Germline CDR1 LGHNA, CDR2 YNFKEQ. The CDR3 loop spans 16 amino acids. Trimming removed 1 base from V and 2 bases from J; junction bases left unmatched: 3. CDR3 residues: CASSQASGGPTDTQYF. The CDR3 DNA is TGTGCCAGCAGCCAAGCTAGCGGGGGCCCCACAGATACGCAGTATTTT.

The genes are TRBV11-3 and TRBJ2-2, with 8 bases lining up with TRBD2. This CDR3 has 15 residues. With V trimmed by 0 bases and J by 7 bases, 4 bases remained unmatched. Germline V lookup: CDR1 SGHNT, CDR2 YENEEA. The CDR3 DNA is TGTGCCAGCAGCTTAGACGGGAGGGCCGGCGGGGAGCTGTTTTTT. This translates into CASSLDGRAGGELFF.

This rearrangement joins TRBV5-4 to TRBJ2-3, with 9 bases lining up with TRBD1. The CDR3 runs to 16 residues. The junction had 8 bases not matched to a gene; V was cut back by 2 bases and J by 4 bases. CDR1 SGHNT and CDR2 YYREEE come from the germline V gene (reference sequence). CDR3 protein: CASSFYGTGYSDTQYF. The DNA for the CDR3 is TGTGCCAGCAGCTTTTACGGGACAGGGTACTCAGATACGCAGTATTTT.

This clone was picked up one time. This chain uses TRBV9 with TRBJ1-2, with D possibly being TRBD1 (6 bases). With 0 bases removed from V and 6 bases from J, the gap between germline ends came to 12 bases. There are 14 residues in the CDR3. Germline V gives CDR1 SGDLS, CDR2 YYNGEE. The CDR3 spells CASSVDPDSDGYTF. The DNA for the CDR3 is TGTGCCAGCAGCGTAGACCCGGACAGCGATGGCTACACCTTC.

The J gene is TRBJ1-4, the V gene TRBV5-1, with 7 bases lining up with TRBD1. The CDR3 spans 16 residues. The V gene end was trimmed by 1 base and the J gene end by 8 bases; junction bases not matched to a gene: 11. Germline V gives CDR1 SGHRS, CDR2 YFSETQ. The CDR3 coding sequence is TGCGCCAGCAGCTTGTCCCGACAGGGTGGAGGGGAAAAACTGTTTTTT. Its translation is CASSLSRQGGGEKLFF.

This clone was observed a single time. The rearrangement links TRBV18 to TRBJ2-1; 14 bases are a match to TRBD2. V lost 3 bases and J lost 6; bases outside the gene matches: 4. The CDR3 consists of 16 residues. Germline CDR1 is KGHSH and CDR2 is LQKENI. The CDR3 coding sequence is TGTGCCAGCTCACCCACGGGGACTAGCGGGAGCAATGAGCAGTTCTTC. It encodes CASSPTGTSGSNEQFF.

This chain joins TRBV11-2 and TRBJ2-1; TRBD2 matches at 8 bases. Germline V gene sequence: CDR1 SGHAT, CDR2 FQNNGV. V lost 1 base to trimming and J lost 7 bases; unmatched junction nucleotides: 18. The CDR3 is made up of 19 amino acids. The CDR3 reads CASSLGLGSGSSGMNEQFF. CDR3 DNA sequence: TGTGCCAGCAGCTTAGGATTAGGGAGCGGGAGTAGCGGGATGAATGAGCAGTTCTTC.

This clone is a singleton in its sample. This chain connects TRBV5-6 to TRBJ1-1, with TRBD1 matching over 7 bases. The CDR3 spans 14 residues. Germline V CDR1 and CDR2: SGHDT, YYEEEE. V was clipped by 5 bases and J by 4 bases; unmatched bases: 8. The CDR3 is CASRSRGLVTEAFF. The CDR3 nucleotides are TGTGCCAGCAGATCGAGGGGGCTTGTCACTGAAGCTTTCTTT.